Following are 20 T cell receptor beta chains from one sample sequenced in a study of cytomegalovirus exposure and HLA in healthy donors. The PCR was carried out with 60 Vbeta primers and 13 Jbeta primers. Sequencing was performed with immunoSEQ multiplex PCR; in TCRdb, only in-frame clones are kept and a portion is missing. The sample contains 100,000 to 150,000 clones, about a sixth of which appear only once. The specimen sequenced was PBMCs. These receptors were collected from a female donor in good health and CMV-seropositive.

This clone was seen more than once but under ten times. The rearrangement joins TRBV19 to TRBJ1-1; the match to TRBD1 covers 8 bases. This CDR3 contains 14 residues. The trim removed 7 bases at V and 3 bases at J, leaving 7 bases unmatched. Germline CDR1 reads LNHDA; CDR2 reads SQIVND (reference sequence). The DNA for the CDR3 is TGTGCCAGTATCGCGGACAGGGACCACACTGAAGCTTTCTTT. It yields the protein CASIADRDHTEAFF.

The gene calls are TRBV5-1 and TRBJ2-3; TRBD1 matches at 9 bases. V dropped 4 bases and J dropped 0; count of bases not matched to a gene: 3. The length of the CDR3 is 15 residues. Germline V gives CDR1 SGHRS, CDR2 YFSETQ. As DNA, the CDR3 is TGCGCCAGCAGCGGACAGGGGCCAAGCACAGATACGCAGTATTTT. Amino acid sequence: CASSGQGPSTDTQYF.

The chain recombines TRBV7-2 with TRBJ2-3, with 10 bases that match TRBD2. CDR3 length: 18 amino acids. Germline V gene data show CDR1 as SGHTA and CDR2 as FQGNSA. V lost 5 bases to trimming and J lost 0 bases; unmatched junction nucleotides: 11. This chain's CDR3 is CASSLPRGSGRSTDTQYF. The CDR3 DNA sequence: TGTGCCAGCAGCCTCCCTCGGGGTAGCGGGAGGAGCACAGATACGCAGTATTTT.

This clone was counted a few times. The J gene is TRBJ2-5, the V gene TRBV19; 7 positions agree with TRBD1. V lost 3 bases and J lost 6; bases outside the gene matches: 7. Looked up from germline, CDR1 is LNHDA and CDR2 is SQIVND (reference sequence). The CDR3 covers 14 residues. The CDR3 spells CASSIDRVGQTQYF. The CDR3 DNA follows: TGTGCCAGTAGTATTGACAGGGTTGGACAGACCCAGTACTTC.

V gene TRBV28 combines with J gene TRBJ2-3, with D perhaps matching TRBD1 (6 bases). The CDR3 is 15 residues long. The germline V and J ends were trimmed by 2 bases and 4 bases, with 13 bases remaining between them. Germline CDR1 is MDHEN and CDR2 is SYDVKM. The CDR3 nucleotides read TGTGCCAGCAGTTTAACAGGGTCAAGTGCAGATACGCAGTATTTT. Translation gives CASSLTGSSADTQYF.

This clone was picked up one time. V and J are TRBV4-2 and TRBJ2-1; D is uncertain. V gave up 0 bases and J gave up 0 bases, with 12 bases separating them. The CDR3 consists of 17 residues. Germline V gene sequence: CDR1 LGHNA, CDR2 YNFKEQ. This chain's CDR3 is CASSQDWAGLSYNEQFF. DNA for the CDR3: TGTGCCAGCAGCCAAGACTGGGCAGGCCTCTCCTACAATGAGCAGTTCTTC.

J is TRBJ1-2 and V is TRBV4-2; the D gene is possibly TRBD1 (6 bases). This CDR3 region has 16 residues. V was cut by 0 bases and J by 5 bases, with 16 bases left in between. Per germline, CDR1 LGHNA and CDR2 YNFKEQ. CDR3 nucleotide sequence: TGTGCCAGCAGCCAAGACACAGGGCCGGTAGGATATGGCTACACCTTC. Its translation: CASSQDTGPVGYGYTF.

This clone was seen only a few times. This chain links TRBV5-1 with TRBJ1-6, with D perhaps TRBD1 (6 bases). The CDR3 is 16 amino acids. Germline V gene lookup returns CDR1 SGHRS and CDR2 YFSETQ. The V and J ends lost 0 bases and 8 bases respectively, with 15 bases between them. CDR3 in DNA: TGCGCCAGCAGCTTGGTCTCAGGGGAAGTGCATTCACCCCTCCACTTT. Encoded protein: CASSLVSGEVHSPLHF.

This clone has more than one count but fewer than ten. V gene TRBV10-3 combines with J gene TRBJ2-1, with 7 nucleotides matching TRBD1. Germline V gene sequence: CDR1 ENHRY, CDR2 SYGVKD. The CDR3 is made up of 15 amino acids. The ends lost 1 base at V and 3 bases at J; junction bases unmatched: 3. The DNA for the CDR3 is TGTGCCATCAGTGAGTTACAGGGGAACTACAATGAGCAGTTCTTC. Its protein is CAISELQGNYNEQFF.

This rearrangement joins TRBV6-1 to TRBJ1-1; weak D call: TRBD1 (6 bases). This CDR3 has 14 amino acids. Trimming removed 5 bases from V and 1 base from J, with 11 bases in between. Per germline, CDR1 MNHNS and CDR2 SASEGT. The CDR3 region is CASSTGTQNTEAFF. In DNA form, the CDR3 reads TGTGCCAGCAGTACCGGGACACAGAACACTGAAGCTTTCTTT.

In DNA, the CDR3 is TGTGCCTACACCGCGGACAGGGGATGGGAAAATGAGCAGTTCTTC. Amino acids: CAYTADRGWENEQFF. The rearrangement joins TRBV30 to TRBJ2-1, with TRBD1 matching over 9 bases. There are 15 residues in the CDR3. From germline, CDR1 is GTSNPN and CDR2 SVGIG (reference sequence). Unmatched junction bases numbered 14, after V lost 7 bases and J lost 7 bases.

This clone was picked up a small number of times. This chain uses TRBV28 with TRBJ2-7, with 7 bases fitting TRBD1. After removal of 4 bases from V and 3 bases from J, the junction contained 9 bases not matched to a gene. CDR3 length equals 15 residues. Per the germline V gene, CDR1 is MDHEN and CDR2 is SYDVKM. The CDR3 bases are TGTGCCAGCAGTTCCCCCAGGGGGTTCTACTACGAGCAGTACTTC. It specifies CASSSPRGFYYEQYF.

V is TRBV30 and J is TRBJ2-7; a weak D match, TRBD1 (5 bases). The V gene lost 2 bases and the J gene lost 2 bases, with 10 bases spanning the gap. Germline V gene data show CDR1 as GTSNPN and CDR2 as SVGIG (reference sequence). This CDR3 has 13 amino acids. For the CDR3, the DNA is TGTGCCTGGAGTAGACAGAATACCTACGAGCAGTACTTC. The encoded protein is CAWSRQNTYEQYF.

The chain carries TRBV6-5 and TRBJ2-2; 10 bases align to TRBD2. This CDR3 contains 15 residues. Germline trimming cut 2 bases from V and 5 bases from J; bases unmatched to any gene: 2. Germline loops: CDR1 MNHEY, CDR2 SVGAGI. The CDR3 DNA sequence: TGTGCCAGCAGTTACGTAGCGGGAGGAACCGGGGAGCTGTTTTTT. It encodes CASSYVAGGTGELFF.

In its sample, this clone was seen a few times. The chain joins TRBV9 to TRBJ2-7; 12 bases are a match to TRBD2. Germline V CDR1 and CDR2: SGDLS, YYNGEE. This CDR3 has 15 residues. Trimming at V came to 0 bases and at J to 9 bases, leaving 7 bases not matched to a gene. CDR3 loop: CASSVDASGRAVQYF. The CDR3 DNA reads as TGTGCCAGCAGCGTAGACGCTAGCGGGAGGGCTGTGCAGTACTTC.

This clone was counted between two and nine times. The J gene is TRBJ2-1, the V gene TRBV5-1; 12 bases match TRBD1. V shed 4 bases and J 9 bases; nucleotides not matched to a gene: 11. This CDR3 spans 16 amino acids. The germline V gene encodes CDR1 SGHRS and CDR2 YFSETQ. CDR3 nucleotides: TGCGCCAGCAGCCTAACCCCGGGACAGGGGGCGGGTGAGCAGTTCTTC. Translation: CASSLTPGQGAGEQFF. Supplemented by reference TRBV5-1 and TRBJ2-1, the full variable domain reads KAGVTQTPRYLIKTRGQQVTLSCSPISGHRSVSWYQQTPGQGLQFLFEYFSETQRNKGNFPGRFSGRQFSNSRSEMNVSTLELGDSALYLCASSLTPGQGAGEQFFGPGTRLTVL.

The chain combines TRBV9 with TRBJ2-5; 10 nucleotides align to TRBD2. V gave up 4 bases and J gave up 3 bases; unmatched junction bases: 12. The CDR3 contains 17 residues. Germline V gives CDR1 SGDLS, CDR2 YYNGEE. CDR3 residues: CASSPPGLALGKETQYF. For the CDR3, the DNA is TGTGCCAGCAGCCCTCCGGGACTAGCGCTAGGAAAAGAGACCCAGTACTTC. Together with reference TRBV9 and TRBJ2-5, the CDR3 gives the full variable domain: DSGVTQTPKHLITATGQRVTLRCSPRSGDLSVYWYQQSLDQGLQFLIQYYNGEERAKGNILERFSAQQFPDLHSELNLSSLELGDSALYFCASSPPGLALGKETQYFGPGTRLLVL.

This chain connects TRBV12-5 to TRBJ1-2; 8 bases map to TRBD1. Germline-derived CDR1 and CDR2 are LGHNT and FRNRAP. The length of the CDR3 is 17 residues. The V segment lost 6 bases and the J segment 0 bases; nucleotides outside the gene matches: 12. The CDR3: CASGPRRGPYPNYGYTF. The DNA of the CDR3 is TGTGCTAGTGGACCGCGCAGGGGGCCATACCCTAACTATGGCTACACCTTC.

This chain uses TRBV6-1 with TRBJ2-4; no definite D call. CDR3 length equals 14 residues. V was cut by 6 bases and J by 1 base, with 10 bases left in between. Germline assignment: CDR1 MNHNS and CDR2 SASEGT. CDR3 protein: CASRPELAKNIQYF. CDR3 bases: TGTGCCAGCAGGCCGGAGTTGGCCAAAAACATTCAGTACTTC.

The chain joins TRBV29-1 to TRBJ1-2; D is perhaps TRBD1 (6 bases). This CDR3 spans 11 amino acids. Germline CDR1 is SQVTM and CDR2 is ANQGSEA. V was pared by 4 bases and J by 8 bases, with 11 bases between. The CDR3 DNA follows: TGCAGCGTTGTCTGGGGGGGCGGCTACACCTTC. Translated, it gives CSVVWGGGYTF. Supplemented by reference TRBV29-1 and TRBJ1-2, the full variable domain reads SAVISQKPSRDICQRGTSLTIQCQVDSQVTMMFWYRQQPGQSLTLIATANQGSEATYESGFVIDKFPISRPNLTFSTLTVSNMSPEDSSIYLCSVVWGGGYTFGSGTRLTVV.